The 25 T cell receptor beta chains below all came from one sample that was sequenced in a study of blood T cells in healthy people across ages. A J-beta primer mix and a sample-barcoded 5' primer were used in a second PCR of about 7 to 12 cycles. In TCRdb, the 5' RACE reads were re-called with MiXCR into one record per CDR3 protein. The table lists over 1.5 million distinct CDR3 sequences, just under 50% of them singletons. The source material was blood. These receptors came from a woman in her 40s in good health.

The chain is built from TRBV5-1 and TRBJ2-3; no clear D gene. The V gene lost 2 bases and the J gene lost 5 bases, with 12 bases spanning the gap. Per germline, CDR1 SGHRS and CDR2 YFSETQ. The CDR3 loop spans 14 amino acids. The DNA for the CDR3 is TGCGCCAGCAGCTTCGCGGATATGGGAGATACGCAGTATTTT. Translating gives CASSFADMGDTQYF.

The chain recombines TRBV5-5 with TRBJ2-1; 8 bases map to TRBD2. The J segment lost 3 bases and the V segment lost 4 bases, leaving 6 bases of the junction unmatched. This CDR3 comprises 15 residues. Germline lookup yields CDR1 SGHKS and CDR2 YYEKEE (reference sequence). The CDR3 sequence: CASSPGGGDYNEQFF. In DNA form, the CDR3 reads TGTGCCAGCAGCCCCGGGGGGGGTGACTACAATGAGCAGTTCTTC.

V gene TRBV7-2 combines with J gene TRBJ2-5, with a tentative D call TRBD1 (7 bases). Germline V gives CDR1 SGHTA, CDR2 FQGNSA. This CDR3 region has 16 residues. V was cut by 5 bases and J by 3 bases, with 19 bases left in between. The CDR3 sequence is CASSPLSVRGEETQYF. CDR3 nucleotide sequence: TGTGCCAGCAGCCCTCTATCCGTCAGGGGGGAAGAGACCCAGTACTTC.

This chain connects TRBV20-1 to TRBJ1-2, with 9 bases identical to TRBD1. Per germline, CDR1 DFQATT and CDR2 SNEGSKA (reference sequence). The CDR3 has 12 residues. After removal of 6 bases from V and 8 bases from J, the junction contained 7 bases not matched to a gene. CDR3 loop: CSAQQGAQGYTF. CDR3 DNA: TGCAGTGCGCAACAGGGGGCGCAAGGCTACACCTTC.

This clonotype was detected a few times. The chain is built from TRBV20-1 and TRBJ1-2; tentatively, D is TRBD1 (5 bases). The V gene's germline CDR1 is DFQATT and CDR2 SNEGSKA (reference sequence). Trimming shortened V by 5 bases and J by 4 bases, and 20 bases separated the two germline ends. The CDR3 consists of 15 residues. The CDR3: CSAPKEGNVGYGYTF. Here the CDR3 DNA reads TGCAGTGCTCCAAAGGAGGGGAATGTGGGCTATGGCTACACCTTC.

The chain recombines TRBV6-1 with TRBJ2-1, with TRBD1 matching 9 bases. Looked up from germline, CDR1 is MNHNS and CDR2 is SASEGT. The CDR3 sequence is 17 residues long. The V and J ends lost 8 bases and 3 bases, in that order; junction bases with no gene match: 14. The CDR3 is CASRQVGGTGIYNEQFF. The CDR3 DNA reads TGTGCCAGCCGTCAAGTAGGTGGGACAGGGATCTACAATGAGCAGTTCTTC.

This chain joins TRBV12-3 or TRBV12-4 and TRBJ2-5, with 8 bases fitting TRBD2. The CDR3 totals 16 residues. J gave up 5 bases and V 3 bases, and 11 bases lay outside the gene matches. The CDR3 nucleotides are TGTGCCAGCAGTTTGTTTACCGGGGGGGCCGTGGAGACCCAGTACTTC. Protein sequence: CASSLFTGGAVETQYF.

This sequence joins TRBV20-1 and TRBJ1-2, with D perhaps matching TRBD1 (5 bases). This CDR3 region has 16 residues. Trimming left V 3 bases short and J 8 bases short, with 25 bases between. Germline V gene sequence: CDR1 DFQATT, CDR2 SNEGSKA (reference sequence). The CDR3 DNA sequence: TGCAGTGCTAGGGGAGGATTGGGAGAAGGGCAGGGCGGCTACACCTTC. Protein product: CSARGGLGEGQGGYTF.

The CDR3, as DNA: TGTGCCAGCAGCGCTTGGGACGGAGGACCCTACAATGAGCAGTTCTTC. It yields the protein CASSAWDGGPYNEQFF. The V gene is TRBV7-2, the J gene TRBJ2-1; D might be TRBD1 or TRBD2, each matching 5 bases. V was cut by 5 bases and J by 2 bases, with 16 bases left in between. This CDR3 has 16 residues. Germline V gene data show CDR1 as SGHTA and CDR2 as FQGNSA.

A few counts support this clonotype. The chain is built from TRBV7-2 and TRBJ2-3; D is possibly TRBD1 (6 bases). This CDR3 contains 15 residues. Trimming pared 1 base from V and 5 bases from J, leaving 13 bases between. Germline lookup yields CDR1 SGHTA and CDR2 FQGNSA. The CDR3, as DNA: TGTGCCAGCAGCTTAGAGGGCAGGGGTTTAGATACGCAGTATTTT. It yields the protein CASSLEGRGLDTQYF.

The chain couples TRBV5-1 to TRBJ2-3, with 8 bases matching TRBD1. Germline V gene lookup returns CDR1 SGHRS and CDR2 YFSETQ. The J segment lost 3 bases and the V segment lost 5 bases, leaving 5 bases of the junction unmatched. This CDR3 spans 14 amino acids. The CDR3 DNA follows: TGCGCCAGCAGGAAGACAGGGGTAACAGATACGCAGTATTTT. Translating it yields CASRKTGVTDTQYF.

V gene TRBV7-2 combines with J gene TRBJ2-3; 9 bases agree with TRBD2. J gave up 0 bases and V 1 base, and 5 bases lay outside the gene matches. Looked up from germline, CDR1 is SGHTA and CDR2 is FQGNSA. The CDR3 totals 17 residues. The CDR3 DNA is TGTGCCAGCAGCTTAGGCGCTGGGACTAGCAGCACAGATACGCAGTATTTT. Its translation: CASSLGAGTSSTDTQYF.

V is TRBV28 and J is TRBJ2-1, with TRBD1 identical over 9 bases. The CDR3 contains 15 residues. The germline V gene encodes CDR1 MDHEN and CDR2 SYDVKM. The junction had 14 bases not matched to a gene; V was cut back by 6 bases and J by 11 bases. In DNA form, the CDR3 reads TGTGCCAGCAGCTACTCCGGGACAGGGAGGGGGAAGCAGTTCTTC. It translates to CASSYSGTGRGKQFF.

The CDR3: CASSYPLAGGTSSYNEQYF. CDR3 bases: TGTGCCAGCAGTTACCCACTAGCGGGGGGTACGAGCTCCTACAATGAGCAGTACTTC. This chain joins TRBV6-2 or TRBV6-3 and TRBJ2-1, with 12 bases identical to TRBD2. The DNA matches TRBJ2-7 better at its end, which makes the J call doubtful. Germline lookup yields CDR1 MNHEY and CDR2 SVGEGT. The CDR3 spans 19 residues.

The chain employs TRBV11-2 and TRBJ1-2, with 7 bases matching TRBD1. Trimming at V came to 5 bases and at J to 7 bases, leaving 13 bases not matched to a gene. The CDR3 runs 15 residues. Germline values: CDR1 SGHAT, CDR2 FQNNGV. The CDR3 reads CASSQTTGAASGYTF. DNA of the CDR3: TGTGCCAGCAGCCAGACAACAGGGGCCGCTTCTGGCTACACCTTC.

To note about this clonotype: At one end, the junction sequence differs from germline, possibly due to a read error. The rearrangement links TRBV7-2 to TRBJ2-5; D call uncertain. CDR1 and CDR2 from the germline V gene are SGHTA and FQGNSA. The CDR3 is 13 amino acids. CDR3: CASSFFRQETRYF. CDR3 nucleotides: TGTGCCAGCAGCTTTTTCCGCCAAGAGACCCGGTACTTC.

CDR3 sequence reads: CASRVQSSTDTQYF. In nucleotides, the CDR3 is TGCGCCAGCAGGGTTCAGTCTAGCACAGATACGCAGTATTTT. V and J are TRBV10-2 and TRBJ2-3; D is unclear. V was cut by 6 bases and J by 0 bases, with 10 bases left in between. Per the germline V gene, CDR1 is WSHSY and CDR2 is SAAADI. This CDR3 comprises 14 residues.

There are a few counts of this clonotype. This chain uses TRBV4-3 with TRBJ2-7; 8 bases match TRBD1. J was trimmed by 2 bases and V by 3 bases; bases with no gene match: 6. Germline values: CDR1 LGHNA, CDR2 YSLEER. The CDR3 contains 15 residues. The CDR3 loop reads CASSHHRTGPYEQYF. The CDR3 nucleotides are TGCGCCAGCAGCCACCACAGGACAGGGCCCTACGAGCAGTACTTC.

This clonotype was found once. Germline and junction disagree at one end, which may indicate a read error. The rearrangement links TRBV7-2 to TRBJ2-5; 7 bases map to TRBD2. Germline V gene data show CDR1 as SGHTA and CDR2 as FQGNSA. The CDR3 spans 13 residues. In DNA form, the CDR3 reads TGTGCCAGCACCCGGGGGGTTCAAGTGACCCAGTACTTC. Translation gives CASTRGVQVTQYF.

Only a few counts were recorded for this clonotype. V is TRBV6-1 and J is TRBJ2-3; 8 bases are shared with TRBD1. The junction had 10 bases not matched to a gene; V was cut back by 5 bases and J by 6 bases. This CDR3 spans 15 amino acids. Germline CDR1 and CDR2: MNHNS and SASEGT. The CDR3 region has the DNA TGTGCCAGCAGTCACAGGGGGGCTCCTCCCGATACGCAGTATTTT. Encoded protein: CASSHRGAPPDTQYF.

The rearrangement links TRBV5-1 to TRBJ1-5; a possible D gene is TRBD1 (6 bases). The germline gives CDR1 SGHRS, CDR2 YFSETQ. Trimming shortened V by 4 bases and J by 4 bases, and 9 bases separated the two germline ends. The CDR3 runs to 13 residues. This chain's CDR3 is CASSIDRNQPQHF. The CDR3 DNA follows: TGCGCCAGCAGCATAGACAGGAATCAGCCCCAGCATTTT.

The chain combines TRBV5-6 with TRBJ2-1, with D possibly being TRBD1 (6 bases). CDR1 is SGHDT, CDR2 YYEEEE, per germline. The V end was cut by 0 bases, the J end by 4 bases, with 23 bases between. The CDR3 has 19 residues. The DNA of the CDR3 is TGTGCCAGCAGCTTGGCTGGACAGATTCTAGACCCTGATTACAATGAGCAGTTCTTC. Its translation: CASSLAGQILDPDYNEQFF.

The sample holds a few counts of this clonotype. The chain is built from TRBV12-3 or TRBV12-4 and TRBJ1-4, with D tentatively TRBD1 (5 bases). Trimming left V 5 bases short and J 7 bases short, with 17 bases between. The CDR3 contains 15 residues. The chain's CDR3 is CASSMGTGAVEKLFF. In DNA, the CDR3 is TGTGCCAGCAGTATGGGGACTGGAGCGGTTGAAAAACTGTTTTTT.

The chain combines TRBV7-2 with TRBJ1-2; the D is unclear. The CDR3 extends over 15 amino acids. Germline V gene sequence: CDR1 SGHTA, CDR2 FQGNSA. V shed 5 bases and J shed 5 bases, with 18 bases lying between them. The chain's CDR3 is CASSTSVGLGYGYTF. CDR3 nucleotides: TGTGCCAGCAGCACAAGTGTAGGGCTCGGGTATGGCTACACCTTC.

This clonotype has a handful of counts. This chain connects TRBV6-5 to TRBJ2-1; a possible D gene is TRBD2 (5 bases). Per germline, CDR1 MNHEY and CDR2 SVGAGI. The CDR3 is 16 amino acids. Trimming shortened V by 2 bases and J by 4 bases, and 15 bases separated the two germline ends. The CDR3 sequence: CASSYAAGWTYNEQFF. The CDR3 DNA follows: TGTGCCAGCAGTTACGCCGCCGGGTGGACTTACAATGAGCAGTTCTTC.